The present TCR beta chain was sequenced within a study of spatial heterogeneity in lung cancer. Stated time point: sample taken at primary tumor resection. Samples were donated by 72 untreated early-stage non-small cell lung cancer patients. Regarding the study as a whole: Blood contained ubiquitous expanded tumor TCRs more at resection than at follow-up.

Looked up from germline, CDR1 is MNHEY and CDR2 is SVGEGT. This CDR3 comprises 12 residues. V was clipped by 4 bases and J by 7 bases, with 5 bases between them. TCRdb recomputed calls from the 5' RACE reads with MiXCR, one row per CDR3 protein. Of some 23,000 distinct CDR3 sequences listed, 6.5% to 8% are singletons. This clonotype was picked up many times. Its antigen is unidentified. The input for sequencing was PBMCs, taken at surgery. The chain recombines TRBV6-2 or TRBV6-3 with TRBJ1-6; no clear D gene. This clonotype was sampled from a male donor with early-stage non-small cell lung cancer. As DNA, the CDR3 is TGTGCCAGCAGTTCCCTGAATTCACCCCTCCACTTT. Residues: CASSSLNSPLHF.